These 20 T cell receptor beta chains were all obtained from the same sample, sequenced in a study of blood T cell repertoires in COVID-19 (dated by TCRdb to the early 2020s). Receptor amplification or capture employed the immunoSEQ multiplex PCR assay. TCRdb holds this immuneACCESS table with in-frame rearrangements only. Some clones are missing; in checked studies, unresolved V genes explain under half, and the rest has no known cause. The sample table holds 220,000 or so clones, of which 86% were seen once. Together, the top ten hold around 9.6% of the sample. The sequencing input was peripheral blood. These receptors were obtained from a woman between 45 and 65 years old with COVID-19, enrolled during active disease.

CDR3 residues: CASSSGQIYGYTF. Here the CDR3 DNA reads TGTGCCAGCAGCTCGGGACAAATCTATGGCTACACCTTC. The rearrangement joins TRBV6-5 to TRBJ1-2; possibly TRBD1 for D (6 bases). V lost 6 bases and J 4 bases, leaving 12 bases between the germline ends. Germline CDR1 and CDR2: MNHEY and SVGAGI. This CDR3 is built from 13 residues.

CDR3 nucleotide sequence: TGTGCCAGCAGCTCCGGGACAGAAGGAAACACCATATATTTT. Translating it yields CASSSGTEGNTIYF. J is TRBJ1-3 and V is TRBV11-3; the match to TRBD1 covers 7 bases. Per germline, CDR1 SGHNT and CDR2 YENEEA. V lost 4 bases and J lost 4; bases outside the gene matches: 4. CDR3 length equals 14 residues.

This chain uses TRBV11-3 with TRBJ1-2; TRBD1 matches at 7 bases. Trimming took 2 bases from V and 4 from J; bases not matched to a gene: 4. The CDR3 extends over 14 amino acids. CDR1 SGHNT and CDR2 YENEEA come from the germline V gene. The CDR3 bases are TGTGCCAGCAGCTTATCCGGACAGGTCTATGGCTACACCTTC. This codes for CASSLSGQVYGYTF.

The rearrangement uses TRBV7-2 and TRBJ1-1; 8 bases fit TRBD1. Germline V gene data show CDR1 as SGHTA and CDR2 as FQGNSA. V shed 1 base and J 7 bases; nucleotides not matched to a gene: 5. CDR3 size: 14 residues. CDR3 loop: CASSLGVQGGEAFF. In nucleotides, the CDR3 is TGTGCCAGCAGCTTAGGCGTACAGGGGGGTGAAGCTTTCTTT.

The rearrangement links TRBV19 to TRBJ1-1, with 9 bases aligning to TRBD1. The CDR3 runs to 14 residues. Unmatched junction bases numbered 10, after V lost 10 bases and J lost 4 bases. Germline V CDR1 and CDR2: LNHDA, SQIVND (reference sequence). The CDR3 bases are TGTGCCACCCAAGGGGACAGGGATTCCACTGAAGCTTTCTTT. It is translated as CATQGDRDSTEAFF.

The chain employs TRBV27 and TRBJ1-1; 7 bases fit TRBD1. With V trimmed by 6 bases and J by 6 bases, 7 bases remained unmatched. Germline V gene sequence: CDR1 MNHEY, CDR2 SMNVEV (reference sequence). The CDR3 runs to 13 residues. Written as DNA, the CDR3 is TGTGCCAGCAGAGGGACAGAAGGGCCTGAAGCTTTCTTT. It encodes CASRGTEGPEAFF.

The rearrangement uses TRBV3-1 (or the pseudogene TRBV3-2) and TRBJ2-7; D remains ambiguous. Per the germline V gene, CDR1 is LGHDT and CDR2 is YNNKEL (reference sequence). The CDR3 covers 15 residues. Trimming pared 4 bases from V and 2 bases from J, leaving 15 bases between. The chain's CDR3 is CASSLSPDLPYEQYF. DNA for the CDR3: TGTGCCAGCAGCCTAAGCCCCGATCTACCCTACGAGCAGTACTTC.

The chain combines TRBV7-2 with TRBJ2-3; possible D gene TRBD1, 5 bases. V shed 3 bases and J shed 2 bases, with 9 bases lying between them. This CDR3 spans 14 amino acids. Germline CDR1 is SGHTA and CDR2 is FQGNSA. In DNA form, the CDR3 reads TGTGCCAGCAGCTTGGTCAGGGTCACAGATACGCAGTATTTT. As protein: CASSLVRVTDTQYF.

The V call is TRBV5-7, the J call TRBJ1-2; D is perhaps TRBD1 (6 bases). TRBV5-7 is an open reading frame whose function is uncertain. This CDR3 spans 18 amino acids. Trimming cost V 0 bases and J 2 bases, with 20 bases left between them. The CDR3 loop is CASSLEGGGGGRNYGYTF. The CDR3 DNA reads TGTGCCAGCAGCTTGGAAGGAGGCGGGGGCGGAAGGAACTATGGCTACACCTTC.

The rearrangement uses TRBV6-5 and TRBJ1-6, with D unresolved. CDR1 and CDR2 from the germline V gene are MNHEY and SVGAGI. Trimming removed 7 bases at V and 12 bases at J, with 19 bases between. This CDR3 has 14 amino acids. The CDR3 loop reads CASILGGDFEPLHF. CDR3 DNA: TGTGCCAGCATCCTTGGCGGGGATTTCGAACCCCTCCACTTT.

The chain carries TRBV19 and TRBJ1-1; no clear D. V was trimmed by 3 bases and J by 4 bases, leaving 6 bases between them. The CDR3 length is 12 residues. Germline loops: CDR1 LNHDA, CDR2 SQIVND (reference sequence). The CDR3 sequence: CASSIGSTEAFF. The CDR3 nucleotides read TGTGCCAGTAGTATTGGGAGCACTGAAGCTTTCTTT.

The V gene is TRBV7-8, the J gene TRBJ2-7; possible D gene TRBD2, 5 bases. Germline CDR1 SGHVS, CDR2 FQNEAQ. The CDR3 runs to 16 residues. V was trimmed by 1 base and J by 5 bases, leaving 18 bases between them. The CDR3 reads CASSLVAGGVSNEQYF. CDR3 nucleotide sequence: TGTGCCAGCAGCTTAGTCGCAGGAGGAGTATCCAACGAGCAGTACTTC. Complete variable domain (other parts from reference TRBV7-8 and TRBJ2-7): GAGVSQSPRYKVAKRGQDVALRCDPISGHVSLFWYQQALGQGPEFLTYFQNEAQLDKSGLPSDRFFAERPEGSVSTLKIQRTQQEDSAVYLCASSLVAGGVSNEQYFGPGTRLTVT.

The rearrangement links TRBV12-1 to TRBJ2-3; no DNA check was done on the table's D call, TRBD2. TRBV12-1 is a recognized pseudogene. This CDR3 has 19 amino acids. CDR3 region: CASSFSGLAGGDGSDTQYF. Here the CDR3 DNA reads TGTGCCAGCAGCTTTAGTGGACTAGCGGGGGGGGATGGATCAGATACGCAGTATTTT.

V gene TRBV24-1 combines with J gene TRBJ2-7; D is possibly TRBD2 (5 bases). From germline, CDR1 is KGHDR and CDR2 SFDVKD. V lost 1 base, J lost 6 bases, and 21 bases lay in between. The CDR3 contains 17 residues. CDR3 coding DNA: TGTGCCACCAGTGATTTTAGAGAAACTAGTCTTACCCCCGAGCAGTACGTC. Encoded protein: CATSDFRETSLTPEQYV.

This chain joins TRBV3-1 (or the pseudogene TRBV3-2) and TRBJ2-1; D possibly corresponds to TRBD1 (5 bases). The CDR3 has 15 residues. Germline CDR1 reads LGHDT; CDR2 reads YNNKEL (reference sequence). V dropped 7 bases and J dropped 4 bases, with 17 bases sitting between them. DNA for the CDR3: TGTGCCAGCACCGACACCCGGACAACATACAATGAGCAGTTCTTC. Its translation is CASTDTRTTYNEQFF.

This chain uses TRBV2 with TRBJ1-1, with a tentative D call TRBD1 (5 bases). Trimming stripped 6 bases from V and 1 base from J, with 12 bases between. There are 14 residues in the CDR3. The V gene's germline CDR1 is SNHLY and CDR2 FYNNEI. CDR3 DNA: TGTGCCAGCAGCGCAGGGCGGCCGAACACTGAAGCTTTCTTT. Its protein is CASSAGRPNTEAFF.

The chain employs TRBV11-3 and TRBJ2-6; D gene ambiguous. Germline V CDR1 and CDR2: SGHNT, YENEEA. V lost 3 bases and J 1 base, leaving 7 bases between the germline ends. The CDR3 sequence is 15 residues long. The CDR3 region is CASSFDISGANVLTF. Here the CDR3 DNA reads TGTGCCAGCAGCTTTGACATTTCTGGGGCCAACGTCCTGACTTTC.

This chain uses TRBV6-5 with TRBJ1-1; TRBD1 aligns across 11 bases. The CDR3 sequence is 15 residues long. V lost 7 bases, J lost 6 bases, and 10 bases stayed unmatched. Looked up from germline, CDR1 is MNHEY and CDR2 is SVGAGI. CDR3 sequence reads: CASIHRTGGIAEAFF. The CDR3 DNA sequence: TGTGCCAGCATCCACCGGACAGGGGGCATCGCTGAAGCTTTCTTT.

The chain employs TRBV19 and TRBJ1-2; 8 bases line up with TRBD1. Germline CDR1 LNHDA, CDR2 SQIVND (reference sequence). The CDR3 runs to 15 residues. V trimming: 6 bases; J trimming: 6 bases; junction bases outside the gene matches: 12. In DNA form, the CDR3 reads TGTGCCAGTAGCCCCGACAGGGGAAGGTGGGATGGCTACACCTTC. Encoded protein: CASSPDRGRWDGYTF.

This clone was observed once. The J gene is TRBJ1-2, the V gene TRBV19; 7 bases are a match to TRBD1. Germline CDR1 LNHDA, CDR2 SQIVND (reference sequence). This CDR3 has 13 residues. V lost 6 bases and J lost 5; bases outside the gene matches: 6. CDR3 region: CASRPRTGYGYTF. The CDR3 nucleotides read TGTGCCAGTAGACCAAGGACAGGATATGGCTACACCTTC.